Sequencing of this T cell receptor (beta chain) was carried out in a study of Ad26.COV2.S vaccination and SARS-CoV-2 variants. Study-wide context: Doses of Ad26.COV2.S were injected into muscle once or twice, 56 days apart. The study, taken as a whole, reports: Vaccine recipients and placebo recipients showed similar non-spike TCR breadth.

Losses at the gene ends were 8 bases for V and 6 bases for J; bases not matched to a gene: 12. The germline CDR1 and CDR2 sequences are MNHEY and SVGAGI. The CDR3 totals 14 residues. Details on this clone: No antigen is known for it.

Using immunoSEQ multiplex PCR, the repertoire was profiled, and TCRdb retains in-frame clones only, with some absent. This table holds 350,000 to 500,000 clones, about 93% found once. As to treatment: some 19 received Ad26.COV2.S at low or high dose, single or two shots; five or six received placebo; per-sample allocation not given. At day 63 after the first vaccine or placebo injection, samples were drawn. The starting material was peripheral blood, obtained in a trial of Ad26.COV2.S vaccine versus placebo. The clonotype originates from a person between 18 and 60 years old who received the Ad26.COV2.S COVID-19 vaccine or a placebo. This rearrangement joins TRBV6-5 to TRBJ1-2; 7 nucleotides match TRBD1. The CDR3 reads CASEQGTFRNGYTF. CDR3 sequence (DNA): TGTGCCAGCGAACAGGGGACCTTTCGGAATGGCTACACCTTC.